This T cell receptor (beta chain) was obtained from a study of blood T cell repertoires in COVID-19. Overall study context: Acute and convalescent COVID-19 samples came from the United States, Italy and Spain. PBMCs, B-cell-depleted T cells, or T cells were the source of the cDNA or gDNA that made up the material.

Per the original data handling: From reference gene primer amplification, estimates of nucleated cell counts were derived. Generated by immunoSEQ multiplex PCR, the TCRdb table keeps only in-frame clones and is missing some. The DNA was the basis for D and trimming; V, J and clone size are from that table. The sample has some 73,000 clones, about nine tenths seen once; the top ten hold less than 9%. V gave up 5 bases and J gave up 2 bases, with 10 bases separating them. The CDR3 is 14 amino acids. Germline CDR1 and CDR2: MNHEY and SMNVEV (reference sequence). The rearrangement joins TRBV27 to TRBJ2-1, with D unresolved. This clonotype originated in a human donor in a cohort sampled during active COVID-19. Sequencing was carried out using peripheral blood. CDR3 nucleotides: TGTGCCAGCAGTCCCCTCCCTACCTACAATGAGCAGTTCTTC. It encodes CASSPLPTYNEQFF.